This T cell receptor (beta chain) was documented in a study of blood T cells in healthy people across ages. The CDR3 runs to 12 residues. The V gene's germline CDR1 is SQVTM and CDR2 ANQGSEA. V gave up 4 bases and J gave up 4 bases, with 10 bases separating them. It was with a sample-barcoded 5' primer and a J-beta primer mix that a second PCR of about 6 to 12 cycles was run. TCRdb fed the 5' RACE reads into MiXCR, producing one record per CDR3 protein. The sample holds roughly 1.9 million distinct CDR3 sequences; about 39% are singletons and the top ten take 23%. The sample holds a few counts of this clonotype. What it binds is not known. Overall study results and limits: Total diversity from one million sequenced T cells was likely underestimated.

The rearrangement joins TRBV29-1 to TRBJ1-2; D might be TRBD1 (5 bases). This clonotype was obtained from a human donor in good health. The sample comprised blood. The CDR3 DNA is TGCAGCGTTGGTGGCGGGGCCTATGGCTACACCTTC. Translation gives CSVGGGAYGYTF. Based on the CDR3 plus reference TRBV29-1 and TRBJ1-2, the full variable domain is SAVISQKPSRDICQRGTSLTIQCQVDSQVTMMFWYRQQPGQSLTLIATANQGSEATYESGFVIDKFPISRPNLTFSTLTVSNMSPEDSSIYLCSVGGGAYGYTFGSGTRLTVV.